Listed here is a single TCR beta chain. Its antigen is not known. Germline V gene sequence: CDR1 SGHDT, CDR2 YYEEEE. The CDR3 covers 14 residues. V was clipped by 4 bases and J by 3 bases; unmatched bases: 6. These data belong to a study of cytomegalovirus exposure and HLA in healthy donors. At the level of the study: It was reported in a later analysis that the 120 or so validation repertoires used the same platform as the 550 to 850 first-cohort repertoires.

Findings and caveats of the study: Cytomegalovirus association was assigned to approximately 160 TCR beta chains. Through in vitro validation, three CMV-associated chains were shown to be specific for CMV antigens. Many donors carried some public TCRs, although rarity characterized most TCR sequences.

Profiling relied on immunoSEQ multiplex PCR, and the TCRdb table lists in-frame clones only, not all of them. The sample contains approximately 140,000 clones, approximately 87% of which appear only once. This clonotype was sampled from a man younger than 30 in good health and CMV-seronegative. V gene TRBV5-6 combines with J gene TRBJ1-2; the match to TRBD1 covers 7 bases. The sample taken for sequencing was PBMCs. As DNA, the CDR3 is TGTGCCAGCAGCCCAACAGGGGTCCACTATGGCTACACCTTC. Translating gives CASSPTGVHYGYTF.